These 18 T cell receptor beta chains originate from one sample sequenced in a study of control samples from healthy donors and cancer patients. Some clones are missing from TCRdb's copy, which holds only in-frame ones; the method was immunoSEQ multiplex PCR. The sample carries some 41,000 clones, 80% to 90% recorded once. Sample: PBMCs. The source of these receptors is a woman aged 55-75 years with lung cancer.

V usage is TRBV19 and J usage is TRBJ1-2; D unresolved. The V end was cut by 1 base, the J end by 8 bases, with 11 bases between. Per the germline V gene, CDR1 is LNHDA and CDR2 is SQIVND (reference sequence). The CDR3 consists of 13 residues. The DNA for the CDR3 is TGTGCCAGTAGTATAGTGGCCTCCGGCGGCTACACCTTC. Translation: CASSIVASGGYTF.

The CDR3 loop is CASSSAGSTEAFF. CDR3 coding DNA: TGTGCCAGTAGTAGCGCGGGGAGCACTGAAGCTTTCTTT. The chain couples TRBV19 to TRBJ1-1; D is uncertain. The CDR3 extends over 13 amino acids. Per the germline V gene, CDR1 is LNHDA and CDR2 is SQIVND (reference sequence). Deletions cut 4 bases from V and 4 bases from J, with 10 bases between. The variable domain in full, completed from reference TRBV19 and TRBJ1-1, reads DGGITQSPKYLFRKEGQNVTLSCEQNLNHDAMYWYRQDPGQGLRLIYYSQIVNDFQKGDIAEGYSVSREKKESFPLTVTSAQKNPTAFYLCASSSAGSTEAFFGQGTRLTVV.

This chain uses TRBV7-9 with TRBJ2-5; possibly TRBD2 for D (6 bases). V was shortened by 2 bases and J by 3 bases, with 13 bases between the two germline ends. The CDR3 spans 15 residues. Looked up from germline, CDR1 is SEHNR and CDR2 is FQNEAQ (reference sequence). The CDR3 region is CASSLPGTAKETQYF. As DNA, the CDR3 is TGTGCCAGCAGCTTACCCGGGACTGCCAAAGAGACCCAGTACTTC.

The chain recombines TRBV28 with TRBJ1-5; tentative D call: TRBD1 (5 bases). CDR3 length: 13 residues. Germline values: CDR1 MDHEN, CDR2 SYDVKM. Trimming took 6 bases from V and 7 from J, leaving 13 bases between them. DNA for the CDR3: TGTGCCAGCAGGACAGAGTTGCGGCAGCCCCAGCATTTT. Translation: CASRTELRQPQHF.

The chain links TRBV29-1 to TRBJ2-1, with no clear D. CDR1 and CDR2 from the germline V gene are SQVTM and ANQGSEA. With 6 bases removed from V and 5 bases from J, the gap between germline ends came to 14 bases. This CDR3 spans 13 amino acids. The CDR3 nucleotides read TGCAGCGTCTCTGGGCCAGATAACAATGAGCAGTTCTTC. It yields the protein CSVSGPDNNEQFF.

The gene calls are TRBV5-5 and TRBJ2-3; D perhaps matches TRBD1 (5 bases). Trimming took off 3 bases at V and 0 bases at J, with 8 bases between the two ends. CDR3 length: 14 amino acids. The germline V gene encodes CDR1 SGHKS and CDR2 YYEKEE (reference sequence). CDR3 amino acids: CASSYRQSTDTQYF. DNA of the CDR3: TGTGCCAGCAGCTACAGACAGAGCACAGATACGCAGTATTTT.

The CDR3 coding sequence is TGTGCCAGCAGTGTGAGGAGGGAGCAGTACTTC. Translation gives CASSVRREQYF. The chain employs TRBV12-3 or TRBV12-4 and TRBJ2-7, with D maybe TRBD2 (5 bases). The length of the CDR3 is 11 residues. Trimming cost V 5 bases and J 7 bases, with 9 bases left between them.

V and J are TRBV29-1 and TRBJ2-5; possibly TRBD1 for D (5 bases). Germline-derived CDR1 and CDR2 are SQVTM and ANQGSEA. Trimming removed 6 bases from V and 1 base from J, with 9 bases in between. This CDR3 is 12 amino acids long. CDR3 region: CSVGHFQETQYF. In DNA form, the CDR3 reads TGCAGCGTAGGACATTTCCAAGAGACCCAGTACTTC.

The chain uses TRBV2 and TRBJ2-7; the match to TRBD1 covers 10 bases. The CDR3 totals 14 residues. The germline CDR1 and CDR2 sequences are SNHLY and FYNNEI. V shed 6 bases, J shed 6 bases, and the junction held 8 bases outside the gene matches. CDR3 sequence reads: CASRRGTGETEQYF. CDR3 nucleotides: TGTGCCAGCAGGAGGGGGACAGGGGAGACCGAGCAGTACTTC.

V and J are TRBV6-2 or TRBV6-3 and TRBJ2-7, with 12 bases matching TRBD2. V shed 5 bases, J shed 0 bases, and the junction held 8 bases outside the gene matches. Per germline, CDR1 MNHEY and CDR2 SVGEGT. There are 17 residues in the CDR3. In DNA form, the CDR3 reads TGTGCCAGCAGTCCCCTGACTAGCGGGGGATTCTCCTACGAGCAGTACTTC. This encodes CASSPLTSGGFSYEQYF.

V is TRBV7-2 and J is TRBJ2-5; D remains unclear. Germline V gene data show CDR1 as SGHTA and CDR2 as FQGNSA. CDR3 length: 15 amino acids. The germline V and J ends were trimmed by 1 base and 2 bases, with 11 bases remaining between them. The CDR3 spells CASSLVGQPQETQYF. Written as DNA, the CDR3 is TGTGCCAGCAGCTTAGTAGGTCAGCCACAAGAGACCCAGTACTTC.

The chain recombines TRBV11-1 with TRBJ1-1; D unresolved. The CDR3 spans 13 residues. Trimming removed 5 bases from V and 4 bases from J, with 11 bases in between. Germline-derived CDR1 and CDR2 are SGHAT and FQDESV (reference sequence). CDR3 sequence (DNA): TGTGCCAGCAGCAGGGTCGAGGGCACTGAAGCTTTCTTT. It yields the protein CASSRVEGTEAFF.

There are a few counts of this clone. The V gene is TRBV5-1, the J gene TRBJ2-2; D is possibly TRBD1 or TRBD2 (5 bases each). Germline V gene sequence: CDR1 SGHRS, CDR2 YFSETQ. This CDR3 spans 12 amino acids. Deletions cut 8 bases from V and 5 bases from J, with 10 bases between. CDR3 DNA sequence: TGCGCCAGTAGCGAGGGGACCGGGGAGCTGTTTTTT. This codes for CASSEGTGELFF.

This chain joins TRBV30 and TRBJ2-1, with TRBD2 matching over 11 bases. Germline lookup yields CDR1 GTSNPN and CDR2 SVGIG (reference sequence). The CDR3 is 16 residues long. V lost 4 bases, J lost 8 bases, and 13 bases stayed unmatched. CDR3 sequence reads: CAWIPDSGRALDEQFF. The CDR3 coding sequence is TGTGCCTGGATTCCCGATAGCGGGAGGGCCTTAGATGAGCAGTTCTTC.

The chain couples TRBV4-2 to TRBJ1-5; D remains ambiguous. Trimming shortened V by 2 bases and J by 3 bases, and 11 bases separated the two germline ends. Looked up from germline, CDR1 is LGHNA and CDR2 is YNFKEQ. CDR3 length: 15 residues. CDR3 sequence (DNA): TGTGCCAGCAGCCAAAACATTCGCTCCAATCAGCCCCAGCATTTT. Translation: CASSQNIRSNQPQHF.

J is TRBJ1-1 and V is TRBV5-6; D is uncertain. V was pared by 2 bases and J by 1 base, with 9 bases between. Germline CDR1 and CDR2: SGHDT and YYEEEE. This CDR3 contains 14 residues. The CDR3 loop reads CASSLIPPNTEAFF. The CDR3 DNA sequence: TGTGCCAGCAGCTTAATTCCACCGAACACTGAAGCTTTCTTT.

The chain is built from TRBV3-1 (or the pseudogene TRBV3-2) and TRBJ2-7, with 10 bases aligning to TRBD2. Unmatched junction bases numbered 8, after V lost 0 bases and J lost 6 bases. CDR1 LGHDT and CDR2 YNNKEL come from the germline V gene (reference sequence). The CDR3 sequence is 16 residues long. CDR3 coding DNA: TGTGCCAGCAGCCAAGATCCTAGCGGGAGTTCGGCCGAGCAGTACTTC. Translated: CASSQDPSGSSAEQYF.

This rearrangement joins TRBV5-1 to TRBJ2-1, with TRBD2 matching over 12 bases. The V and J ends lost 3 bases and 7 bases, in that order; junction bases with no gene match: 8. This CDR3 spans 16 amino acids. CDR1 is SGHRS, CDR2 YFSETQ, per germline. CDR3: CASSSSLAGGPNEQFF. CDR3 coding DNA: TGCGCCAGCAGCTCCTCGCTAGCGGGAGGGCCGAATGAGCAGTTCTTC.